This T cell receptor beta chain was found in a study of blood T cell repertoires in COVID-19. Participant reports of clinical history set cohort assignment. Cohort 3 donors were reported recovered after two negative PCRs, clearance, or symptom resolution. Assay used: immunoSEQ multiplex PCR; TCRdb lists only in-frame clones, some missing. The sample holds a few hundred thousand clones; about 88% are singletons and the top ten take approximately 1.7%. Germline-derived CDR1 and CDR2 are SGHRS and YFSETQ. Trimming took 4 bases from V and 4 from J, leaving 11 bases between them. This CDR3 comprises 13 residues.

The chain joins TRBV5-1 to TRBJ1-1; D uncertain. This TCR derives from a woman aged 45-65 years who had recovered from COVID-19. What was sequenced was PBMCs or T cells enriched from blood (not recorded which). Here the CDR3 reads CASSLRERTEAFF. In DNA, the CDR3 is TGCGCCAGCAGCCTCCGGGAACGCACTGAAGCTTTCTTT.